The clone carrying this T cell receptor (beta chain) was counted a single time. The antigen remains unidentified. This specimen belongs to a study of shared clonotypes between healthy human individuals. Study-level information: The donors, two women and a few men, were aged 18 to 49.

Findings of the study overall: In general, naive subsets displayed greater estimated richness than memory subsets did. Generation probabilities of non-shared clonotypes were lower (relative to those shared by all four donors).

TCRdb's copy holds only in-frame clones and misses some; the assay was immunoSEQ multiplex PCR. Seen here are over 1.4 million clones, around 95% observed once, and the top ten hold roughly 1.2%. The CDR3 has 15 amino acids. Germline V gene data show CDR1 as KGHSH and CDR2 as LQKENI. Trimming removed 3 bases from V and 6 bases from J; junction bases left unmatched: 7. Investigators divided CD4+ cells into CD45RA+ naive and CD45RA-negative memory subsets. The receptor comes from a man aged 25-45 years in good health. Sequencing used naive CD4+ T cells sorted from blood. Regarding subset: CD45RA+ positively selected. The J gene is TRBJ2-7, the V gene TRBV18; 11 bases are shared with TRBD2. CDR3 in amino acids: CASSPTSGSVFEQYF. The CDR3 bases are TGTGCCAGCTCACCTACTAGCGGGAGTGTGTTCGAGCAGTACTTC.